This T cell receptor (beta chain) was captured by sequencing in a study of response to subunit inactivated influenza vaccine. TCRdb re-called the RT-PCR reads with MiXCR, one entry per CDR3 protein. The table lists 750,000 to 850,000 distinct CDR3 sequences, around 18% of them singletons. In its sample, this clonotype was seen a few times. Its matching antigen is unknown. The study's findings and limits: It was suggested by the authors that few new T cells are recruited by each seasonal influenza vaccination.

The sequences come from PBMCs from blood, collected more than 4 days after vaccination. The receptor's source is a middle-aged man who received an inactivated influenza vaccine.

CDR3 residues: CATSRDLGETQYF. CDR3 nucleotides: TGTGCCACCAGCAGAGATCTCGGCGAGACCCAGTACTTC. This chain links TRBV15 with TRBJ2-5; D remains unclear. CDR1 is LNHNV and CDR2 is YYDKDF in the germline V gene (reference sequence). The length of the CDR3 is 13 residues. Trimming left V 0 bases short and J 5 bases short, with 7 bases between. Drawing the rest from reference TRBV15 and TRBJ2-5, the complete variable domain is DAMVIQNPRYQVTQFGKPVTLSCSQTLNHNVMYWYQQKSSQAPKLLFHYYDKDFNNEADTPDNFQSRRPNTSFCFLDIRSPGLGDTAMYLCATSRDLGETQYFGPGTRLLVL.